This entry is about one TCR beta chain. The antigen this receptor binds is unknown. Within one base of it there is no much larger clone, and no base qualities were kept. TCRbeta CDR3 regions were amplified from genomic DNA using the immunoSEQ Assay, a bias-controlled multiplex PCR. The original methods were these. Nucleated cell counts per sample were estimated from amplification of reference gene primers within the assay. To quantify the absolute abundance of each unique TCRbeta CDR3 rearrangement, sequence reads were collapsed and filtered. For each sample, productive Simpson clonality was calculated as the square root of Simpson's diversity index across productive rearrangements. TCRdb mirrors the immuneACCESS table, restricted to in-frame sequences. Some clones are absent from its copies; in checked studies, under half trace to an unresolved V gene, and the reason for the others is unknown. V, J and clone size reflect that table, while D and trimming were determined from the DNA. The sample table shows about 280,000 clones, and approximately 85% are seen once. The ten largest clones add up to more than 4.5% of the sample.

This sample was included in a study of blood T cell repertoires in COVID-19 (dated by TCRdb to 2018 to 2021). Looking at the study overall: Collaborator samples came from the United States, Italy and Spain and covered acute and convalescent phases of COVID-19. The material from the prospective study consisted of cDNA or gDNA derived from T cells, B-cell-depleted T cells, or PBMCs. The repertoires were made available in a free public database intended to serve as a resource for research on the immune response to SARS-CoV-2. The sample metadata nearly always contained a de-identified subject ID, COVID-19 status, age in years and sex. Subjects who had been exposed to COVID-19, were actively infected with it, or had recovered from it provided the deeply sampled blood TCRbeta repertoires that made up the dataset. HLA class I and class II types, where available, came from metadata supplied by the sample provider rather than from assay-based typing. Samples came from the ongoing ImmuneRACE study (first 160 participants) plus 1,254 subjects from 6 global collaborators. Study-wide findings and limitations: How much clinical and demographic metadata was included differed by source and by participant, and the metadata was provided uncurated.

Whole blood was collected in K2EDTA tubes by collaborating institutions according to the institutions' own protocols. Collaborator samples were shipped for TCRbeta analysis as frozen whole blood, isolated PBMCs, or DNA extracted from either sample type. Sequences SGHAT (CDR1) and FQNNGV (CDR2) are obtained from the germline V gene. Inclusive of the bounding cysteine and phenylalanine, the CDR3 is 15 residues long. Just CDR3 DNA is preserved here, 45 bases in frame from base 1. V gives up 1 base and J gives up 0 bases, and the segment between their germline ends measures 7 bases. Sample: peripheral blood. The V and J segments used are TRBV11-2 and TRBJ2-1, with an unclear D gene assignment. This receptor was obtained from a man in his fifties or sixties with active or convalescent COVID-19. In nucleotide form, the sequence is TGTGCCAGCAGCTTAGGGGCAGGCTCCTACAATGAGCAGTTCTTC. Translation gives CASSLGAGSYNEQFF.